This entry is about one T cell receptor beta chain. The sample originates from a study of blood T cell repertoires in COVID-19. Study summary: Collection of acute and convalescent COVID-19 samples took place in the United States, Italy and Spain.

Here immunoSEQ multiplex PCR was the method, and the copy in TCRdb shows in-frame clones only, minus some. The sample has around 270,000 clones; approximately 88% are singletons. The CDR3 contains 13 residues. Trimming left V 5 bases short and J 6 bases short, with 13 bases between. Per germline, CDR1 SGHVS and CDR2 FQNEAQ. Recruits, aged roughly 18 to 95 years, lived in some 25 US areas. Individuals in the exposed group had encountered a COVID-19 case within 2 weeks preceding study entry. The clonotype originates from a woman aged 40 to 50 who had been exposed to COVID-19. The chain uses TRBV7-8 and TRBJ1-2, with D possibly matching TRBD1 (5 bases). Sequences were obtained from PBMCs or T cells enriched from blood (not recorded which). Here the CDR3 reads CASSPDSVDGYTF. CDR3 nucleotide sequence: TGTGCCAGCAGCCCAGACAGTGTCGATGGCTACACCTTC.